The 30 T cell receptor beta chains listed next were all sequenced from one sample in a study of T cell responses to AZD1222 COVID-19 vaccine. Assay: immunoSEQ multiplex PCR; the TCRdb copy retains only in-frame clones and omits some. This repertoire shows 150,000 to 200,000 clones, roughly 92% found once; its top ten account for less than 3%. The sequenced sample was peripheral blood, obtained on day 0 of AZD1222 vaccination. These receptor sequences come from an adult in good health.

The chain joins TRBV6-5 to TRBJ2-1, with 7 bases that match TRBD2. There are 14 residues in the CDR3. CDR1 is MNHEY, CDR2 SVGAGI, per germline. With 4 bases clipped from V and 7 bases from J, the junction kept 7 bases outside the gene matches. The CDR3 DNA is TGTGCCAGCAGTTTGGGAGGGCCTATAAATGAGCAGTTCTTC. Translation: CASSLGGPINEQFF.

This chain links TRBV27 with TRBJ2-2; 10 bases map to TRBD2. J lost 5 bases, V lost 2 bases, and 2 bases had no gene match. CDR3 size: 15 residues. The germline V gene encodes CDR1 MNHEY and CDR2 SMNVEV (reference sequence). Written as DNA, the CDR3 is TGTGCCAGCAGTTTAAAAGCGGGAGGGACCGGGGAGCTGTTTTTT. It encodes CASSLKAGGTGELFF.

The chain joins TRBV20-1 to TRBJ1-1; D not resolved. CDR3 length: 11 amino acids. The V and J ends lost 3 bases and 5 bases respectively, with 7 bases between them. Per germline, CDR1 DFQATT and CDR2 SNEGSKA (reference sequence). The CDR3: CSARPATEAFF. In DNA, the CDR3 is TGCAGTGCTAGGCCTGCTACTGAAGCTTTCTTT.

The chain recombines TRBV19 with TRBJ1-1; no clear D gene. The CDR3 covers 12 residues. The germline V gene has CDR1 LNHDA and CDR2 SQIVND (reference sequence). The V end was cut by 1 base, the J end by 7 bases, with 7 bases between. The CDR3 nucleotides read TGTGCCAGTAGTATAGGAGTGGATGAAGCTTTCTTT. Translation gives CASSIGVDEAFF.

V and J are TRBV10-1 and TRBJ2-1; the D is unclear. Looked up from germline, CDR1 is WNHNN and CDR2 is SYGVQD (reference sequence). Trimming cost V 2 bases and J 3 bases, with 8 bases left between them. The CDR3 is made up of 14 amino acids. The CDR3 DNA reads TGCGCCAGCAGTGAGGATTCCTTCTACAATGAGCAGTTCTTC. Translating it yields CASSEDSFYNEQFF.

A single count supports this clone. CDR3 nucleotide sequence: TGTGCCACCAGTGATCCCAATCCGGGACAGGGCTACAATGAGCAGTTCTTC. Translated, it gives CATSDPNPGQGYNEQFF. J is TRBJ2-1 and V is TRBV24-1; 9 bases match TRBD1. The CDR3 covers 17 residues. From germline, CDR1 is KGHDR and CDR2 SFDVKD. With V trimmed by 3 bases and J by 3 bases, 8 bases remained unmatched.

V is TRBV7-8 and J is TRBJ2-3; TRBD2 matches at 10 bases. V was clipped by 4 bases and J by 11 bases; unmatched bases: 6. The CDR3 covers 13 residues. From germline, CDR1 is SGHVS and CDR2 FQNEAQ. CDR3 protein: CASSSGAGGGQYF. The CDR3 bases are TGTGCCAGCAGCTCCGGAGCGGGAGGGGGGCAGTATTTT.

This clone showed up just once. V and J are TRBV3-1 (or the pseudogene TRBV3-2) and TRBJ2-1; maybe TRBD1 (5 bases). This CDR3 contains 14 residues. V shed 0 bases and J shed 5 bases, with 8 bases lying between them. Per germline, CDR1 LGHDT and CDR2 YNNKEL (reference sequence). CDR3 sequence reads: CASSQEDINNEQFF. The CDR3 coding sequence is TGTGCCAGCAGCCAAGAGGACATTAACAATGAGCAGTTCTTC.

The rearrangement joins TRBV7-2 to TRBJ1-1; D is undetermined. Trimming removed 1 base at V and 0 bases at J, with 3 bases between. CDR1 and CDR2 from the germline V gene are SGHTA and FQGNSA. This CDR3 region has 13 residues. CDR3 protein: CASSLVMNTEAFF. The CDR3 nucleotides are TGTGCCAGCAGCTTAGTGATGAACACTGAAGCTTTCTTT.

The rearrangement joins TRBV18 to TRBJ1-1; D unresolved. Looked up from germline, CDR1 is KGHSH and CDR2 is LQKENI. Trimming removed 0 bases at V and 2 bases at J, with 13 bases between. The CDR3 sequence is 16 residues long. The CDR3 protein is CASSPPNIGLNTEAFF. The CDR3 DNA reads TGTGCCAGCTCACCACCCAATATTGGGCTTAACACTGAAGCTTTCTTT.

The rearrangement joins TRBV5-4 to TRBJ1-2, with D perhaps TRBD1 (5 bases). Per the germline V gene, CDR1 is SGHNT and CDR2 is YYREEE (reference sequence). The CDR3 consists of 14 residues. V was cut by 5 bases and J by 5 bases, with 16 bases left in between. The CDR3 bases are TGTGCCAGCAGTTCCGGGGGGGATCCGTATGGCTACACCTTC. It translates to CASSSGGDPYGYTF.

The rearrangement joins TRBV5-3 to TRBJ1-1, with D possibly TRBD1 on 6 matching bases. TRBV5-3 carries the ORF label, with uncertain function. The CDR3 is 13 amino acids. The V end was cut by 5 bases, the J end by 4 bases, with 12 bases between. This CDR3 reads CARSYYRVTEAFF. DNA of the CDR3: TGTGCCAGAAGTTATTACAGGGTCACTGAAGCTTTCTTT.

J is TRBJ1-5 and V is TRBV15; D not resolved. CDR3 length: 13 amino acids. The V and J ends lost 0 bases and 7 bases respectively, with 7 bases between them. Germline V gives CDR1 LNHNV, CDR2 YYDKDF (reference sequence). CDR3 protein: CATSREGWQPQHF. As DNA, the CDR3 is TGTGCCACCAGCAGAGAAGGTTGGCAGCCCCAGCATTTT.

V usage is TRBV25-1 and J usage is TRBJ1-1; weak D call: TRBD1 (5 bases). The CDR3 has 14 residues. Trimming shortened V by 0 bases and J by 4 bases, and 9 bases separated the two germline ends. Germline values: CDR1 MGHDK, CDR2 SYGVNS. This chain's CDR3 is CASSEYGGLTEAFF. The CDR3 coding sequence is TGTGCCAGCAGTGAATATGGGGGACTCACTGAAGCTTTCTTT.

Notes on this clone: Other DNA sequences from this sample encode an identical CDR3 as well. CDR3 in DNA: TGTGCCAGCTCACCCCTCCAAGAGACCCAGTACTTC. It is translated as CASSPLQETQYF. The J gene is TRBJ2-5, the V gene TRBV18; no reliable D call. Trimming removed 3 bases at V and 1 base at J, with 3 bases between. The CDR3 runs 12 residues. CDR1 and CDR2 from the germline V gene are KGHSH and LQKENI.

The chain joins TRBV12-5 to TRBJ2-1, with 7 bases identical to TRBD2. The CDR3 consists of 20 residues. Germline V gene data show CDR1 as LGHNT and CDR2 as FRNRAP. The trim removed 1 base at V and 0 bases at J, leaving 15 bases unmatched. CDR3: CASGLAPWEGHSFSYNEQFF. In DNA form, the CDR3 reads TGTGCTAGTGGTTTGGCCCCTTGGGAGGGCCATTCCTTCTCCTACAATGAGCAGTTCTTC.

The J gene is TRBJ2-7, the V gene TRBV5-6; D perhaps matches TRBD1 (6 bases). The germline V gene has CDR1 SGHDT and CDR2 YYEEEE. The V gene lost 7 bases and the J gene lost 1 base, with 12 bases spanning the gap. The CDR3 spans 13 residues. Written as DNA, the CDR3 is TGTGCCAGCGCGGACAGCCTTTCCTACGAGCAGTACTTC. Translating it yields CASADSLSYEQYF.

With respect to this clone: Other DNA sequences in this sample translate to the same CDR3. The DNA for the CDR3 is TGTGCCAGCAGCCCAGGGTACACTGAAGCTTTCTTT. Amino acids: CASSPGYTEAFF. V usage is TRBV12-3 or TRBV12-4 and J usage is TRBJ1-1, with a weak D call TRBD1 (5 bases). This CDR3 spans 12 amino acids. V lost 6 bases and J lost 3, with 8 bases in between.

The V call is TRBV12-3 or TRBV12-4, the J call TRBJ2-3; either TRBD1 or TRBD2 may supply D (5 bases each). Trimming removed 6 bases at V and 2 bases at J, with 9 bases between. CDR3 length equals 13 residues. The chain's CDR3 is CASRRGTTDTQYF. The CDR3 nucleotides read TGTGCCAGCAGACGGGGCACCACAGATACGCAGTATTTT.

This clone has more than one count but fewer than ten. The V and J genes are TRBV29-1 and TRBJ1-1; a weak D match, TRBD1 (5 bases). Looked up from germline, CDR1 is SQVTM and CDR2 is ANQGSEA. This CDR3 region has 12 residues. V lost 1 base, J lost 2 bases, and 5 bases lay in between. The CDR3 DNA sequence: TGCAGCGTTGAAGGGGGCAACACTGAAGCTTTCTTT. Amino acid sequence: CSVEGGNTEAFF.

The CDR3 DNA reads as TGTGCCACCAGTGATTCAGGGGCTGATCGCAATCAGCCCCAGCATTTT. Encoded protein: CATSDSGADRNQPQHF. The rearrangement links TRBV24-1 to TRBJ1-5; possibly TRBD1 for D (6 bases). Deletions cut 2 bases from V and 2 bases from J, with 12 bases between. This CDR3 comprises 16 residues. Germline V gives CDR1 KGHDR, CDR2 SFDVKD.

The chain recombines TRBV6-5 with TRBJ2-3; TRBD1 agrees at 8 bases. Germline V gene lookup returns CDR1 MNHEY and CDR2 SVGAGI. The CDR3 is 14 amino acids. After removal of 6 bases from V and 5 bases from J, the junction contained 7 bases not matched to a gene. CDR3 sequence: CASRPQGAGDTQYF. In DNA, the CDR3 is TGTGCCAGCAGACCCCAGGGGGCGGGAGATACGCAGTATTTT.

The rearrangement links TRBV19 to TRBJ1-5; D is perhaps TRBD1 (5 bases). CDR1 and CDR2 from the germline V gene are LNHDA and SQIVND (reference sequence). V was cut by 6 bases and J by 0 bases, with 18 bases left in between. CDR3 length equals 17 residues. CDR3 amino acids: CASSPIGTVTSNQPQHF. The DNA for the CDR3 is TGTGCCAGTAGCCCGATAGGGACGGTTACTAGCAATCAGCCCCAGCATTTT.

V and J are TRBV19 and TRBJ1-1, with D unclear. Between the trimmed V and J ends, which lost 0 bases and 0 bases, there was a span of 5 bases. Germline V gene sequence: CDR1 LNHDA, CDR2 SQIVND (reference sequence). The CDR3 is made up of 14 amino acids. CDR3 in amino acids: CASSIDTMNTEAFF. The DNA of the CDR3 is TGTGCCAGTAGTATAGACACCATGAACACTGAAGCTTTCTTT.

As DNA, the CDR3 is TGCGCCAGCAGGTGGAGGGCTGGTAGCAATGAGCAGTTCTTC. It translates to CASRWRAGSNEQFF. The chain uses TRBV5-1 and TRBJ2-1, with D perhaps TRBD2 (6 bases). The V gene lost 5 bases and the J gene lost 6 bases, with 15 bases spanning the gap. Per the germline V gene, CDR1 is SGHRS and CDR2 is YFSETQ. CDR3 size: 14 residues. The full variable domain, its missing parts supplied by reference TRBV5-1 and TRBJ2-1, is KAGVTQTPRYLIKTRGQQVTLSCSPISGHRSVSWYQQTPGQGLQFLFEYFSETQRNKGNFPGRFSGRQFSNSRSEMNVSTLELGDSALYLCASRWRAGSNEQFFGPGTRLTVL.

CDR3 loop: CASSEKGWGQFKAFF. The DNA of the CDR3 is TGTGCCAGCAGTGAAAAAGGATGGGGACAGTTTAAAGCTTTCTTT. The chain joins TRBV6-1 to TRBJ1-1; 7 bases map to TRBD1. This CDR3 comprises 15 residues. The trim removed 2 bases at V and 9 bases at J, leaving 12 bases unmatched. Germline assignment: CDR1 MNHNS and CDR2 SASEGT.

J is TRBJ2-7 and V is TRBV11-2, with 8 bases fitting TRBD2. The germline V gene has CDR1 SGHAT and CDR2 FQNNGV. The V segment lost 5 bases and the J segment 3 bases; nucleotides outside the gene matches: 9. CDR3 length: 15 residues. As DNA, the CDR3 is TGTGCCAGCAGCCGCACTAGCGGACCAATCTACGAGCAGTACTTC. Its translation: CASSRTSGPIYEQYF.

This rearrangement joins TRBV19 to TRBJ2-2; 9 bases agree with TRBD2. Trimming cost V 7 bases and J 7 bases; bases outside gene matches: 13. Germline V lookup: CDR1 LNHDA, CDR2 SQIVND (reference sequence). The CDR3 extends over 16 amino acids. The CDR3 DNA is TGTGCCAGTACCCCGGCGGGGCGGGAGGGACACGGGGAGCTGTTTTTT. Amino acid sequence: CASTPAGREGHGELFF.

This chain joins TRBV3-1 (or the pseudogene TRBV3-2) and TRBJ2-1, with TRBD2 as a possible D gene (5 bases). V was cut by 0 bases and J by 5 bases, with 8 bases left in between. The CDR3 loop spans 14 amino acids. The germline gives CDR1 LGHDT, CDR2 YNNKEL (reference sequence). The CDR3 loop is CASSQDWRNNEQFF. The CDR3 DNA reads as TGTGCCAGCAGCCAAGATTGGAGGAACAATGAGCAGTTCTTC.

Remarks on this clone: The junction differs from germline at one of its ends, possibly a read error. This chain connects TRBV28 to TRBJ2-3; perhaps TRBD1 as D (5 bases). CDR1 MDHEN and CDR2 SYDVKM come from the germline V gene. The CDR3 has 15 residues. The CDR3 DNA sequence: TGTGCCAGCAATTTACTTAAGGGGAGCACAGATACGCAGTATTTT. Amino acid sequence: CASNLLKGSTDTQYF.